Presented here are 17 T cell receptor beta chains from one specimen sequenced in a study of vaccination and CD4 T cells after COVID-19. An Oncomine TCR Beta short-read assay was used to sequence the DNA from cultured CD4+ T cells. A single record per CDR3 protein comes from TCRdb applying MiXCR to the PCR reads. The sample consists of 13,000 or so distinct CDR3 sequences, 25% to 30% of them appearing once. Which antigens these TCRs recognize remains unknown. The treatment: roughly ten-day PBMC culture with coronavirus spike peptide pools or control peptides (ViraFEST assay). Material for sequencing was CD4+ T cells from blood, cultured in vitro. The receptors derive from a human donor who had recovered from COVID-19.

The chain recombines TRBV12-3 or TRBV12-4 with TRBJ2-7; 8 bases agree with TRBD2. The CDR3 has 15 amino acids. The trim removed 5 bases at V and 7 bases at J, leaving 13 bases unmatched. The DNA of the CDR3 is TGTGCCAGCAGTCAAAGCGGGGGCCCCTGGAGGGAGCAGTACTTC. This sequence encodes CASSQSGGPWREQYF.

The chain employs TRBV6-1 and TRBJ1-2; unclear D gene. Looked up from germline, CDR1 is MNHNS and CDR2 is SASEGT. V shed 6 bases and J shed 5 bases, with 13 bases lying between them. The CDR3 totals 13 residues. The chain's CDR3 is CASRQQGIYGYTF. CDR3 DNA sequence: TGTGCCAGCAGGCAACAAGGCATATATGGCTACACCTTC.

This clonotype occurred a few times. J is TRBJ1-2 and V is TRBV5-1; D is unclear. Germline V gene data show CDR1 as SGHRS and CDR2 as YFSETQ. The CDR3 runs to 14 residues. The V end lost 3 bases, the J end lost 4 bases, and 13 bases lay between the germline ends. The CDR3 is CASSSGEIVYGYTF. The CDR3 bases are TGCGCCAGCAGCTCCGGGGAAATCGTCTATGGCTACACCTTC.

This clonotype was counted only a few times. The chain links TRBV7-8 to TRBJ1-1; the D is unclear. Germline CDR1 is SGHVS and CDR2 is FQNEAQ. V dropped 1 base and J dropped 7 bases, with 13 bases sitting between them. The CDR3 consists of 14 residues. CDR3 DNA: TGTGCCAGCAGCTTAGTTTCTGGTGGGGTTGAAGCTTTCTTT. This codes for CASSLVSGGVEAFF.

V and J are TRBV2 and TRBJ2-3; the D is unclear. Trimming took 6 bases from V and 8 from J, leaving 12 bases between them. Germline-derived CDR1 and CDR2 are SNHLY and FYNNEI. This CDR3 spans 12 amino acids. The CDR3 region is CASRGFGGTQYF. The CDR3 DNA is TGTGCCAGCAGGGGCTTCGGTGGTACGCAGTATTTT. Full variable domain (rest looked up from reference TRBV2 and TRBJ2-3): EPEVTQTPSHQVTQMGQEVILRCVPISNHLYFYWYRQILGQKVEFLVSFYNNEISEKSEIFDDQFSVERPDGSNFTLKIRSTKLEDSAMYFCASRGFGGTQYFGPGTRLTVL.

V gene TRBV5-5 combines with J gene TRBJ2-3; the D is unclear. CDR1 and CDR2 from the germline V gene are SGHKS and YYEKEE (reference sequence). CDR3 size: 19 residues. The V gene lost 0 bases and the J gene lost 1 base, with 21 bases spanning the gap. The CDR3 here is CASSLALDVLGYRTDTQYF. CDR3 DNA sequence: TGTGCCAGCAGCTTGGCGCTGGATGTTTTGGGATATCGCACAGATACGCAGTATTTT.

The V gene is TRBV6-5, the J gene TRBJ1-2; D not resolved. This CDR3 region has 13 residues. The V gene lost 2 bases and the J gene lost 4 bases, with 8 bases spanning the gap. Germline CDR1 is MNHEY and CDR2 is SVGAGI. The CDR3 DNA sequence: TGTGCCAGCAGTTACGACGGTATCTATGGCTACACCTTC. It codes for CASSYDGIYGYTF.

This clonotype was counted between two and nine times. CDR3 sequence (DNA): TGTGCCCACCCCAGGGAGGGGTTGGGCGAGCAGTACTTC. Its protein is CAHPREGLGEQYF. The gene calls are TRBV15 and TRBJ2-7, with TRBD2 matching 7 bases. The V gene's germline CDR1 is LNHNV and CDR2 YYDKDF (reference sequence). After removal of 11 bases from V and 6 bases from J, the junction contained 13 bases not matched to a gene. This CDR3 contains 13 residues.

This clonotype is medium-sized. J is TRBJ2-2 and V is TRBV6-1, with 7 bases that match TRBD1. J was trimmed by 6 bases and V by 8 bases; bases with no gene match: 9. Germline values: CDR1 MNHNS, CDR2 SASEGT. CDR3 size: 14 residues. CDR3 loop: CASPGTALAGELFF. The CDR3 region has the DNA TGTGCCAGCCCGGGGACAGCTCTAGCCGGGGAGCTGTTTTTT.

The chain carries TRBV12-5 and TRBJ1-1; a weak D match, TRBD1 (5 bases). The CDR3 spans 11 residues. CDR1 and CDR2 from the germline V gene are LGHNT and FRNRAP. V was shortened by 6 bases and J by 8 bases, with 10 bases between the two germline ends. This chain's CDR3 is CASGPGLEAFF. CDR3 bases: TGTGCTAGTGGCCCGGGACTAGAAGCTTTCTTT. Full variable domain (remainder filled in from reference TRBV12-5 and TRBJ1-1): DARVTQTPRHKVTEMGQEVTMRCQPILGHNTVFWYRQTMMQGLELLAYFRNRAPLDDSGMPKDRFSAEMPDATLATLKIQPSEPRDSAVYFCASGPGLEAFFGQGTRLTVV.

The rearrangement links TRBV7-2 to TRBJ2-1; a weak D match, TRBD2 (5 bases). The germline gives CDR1 SGHTA, CDR2 FQGNSA. This CDR3 contains 13 residues. The ends were cut back, 6 bases at V and 4 bases at J, with 10 bases in the middle. The CDR3, as DNA: TGTGCCAGCAGTTTGGACTTATACAATGAGCAGTTCTTC. It specifies CASSLDLYNEQFF.

The genes are TRBV20-1 and TRBJ2-1; a weak D match, TRBD1 (5 bases). The germline V and J ends were trimmed by 0 bases and 3 bases, with 15 bases remaining between them. The CDR3 sequence is 16 residues long. Germline V gene data show CDR1 as DFQATT and CDR2 as SNEGSKA (reference sequence). This chain's CDR3 is CSARDTQGLGYNEQFF. The CDR3 DNA reads as TGCAGTGCTAGAGATACCCAGGGCTTAGGCTACAATGAGCAGTTCTTC.

This clonotype appeared once. V usage is TRBV2 and J usage is TRBJ2-1; D may correspond to TRBD1 or TRBD2 (5 bases each). Trimming took 9 bases from V and 4 from J, leaving 13 bases between them. In germline, CDR1 is SNHLY, CDR2 FYNNEI. The CDR3 contains 13 residues. DNA of the CDR3: TGTGCCAGTAACCGGGACGGGTACAATGAGCAGTTCTTC. Amino acids: CASNRDGYNEQFF. Combining the CDR3 with reference TRBV2 and TRBJ2-1 gives the whole variable domain EPEVTQTPSHQVTQMGQEVILRCVPISNHLYFYWYRQILGQKVEFLVSFYNNEISEKSEIFDDQFSVERPDGSNFTLKIRSTKLEDSAMYFCASNRDGYNEQFFGPGTRLTVL.

The CDR3 spells CASTAGTDYEQYF. The CDR3, as DNA: TGCGCCAGCACCGCCGGGACAGACTACGAGCAGTACTTC. The chain carries TRBV10-2 and TRBJ2-7; TRBD1 matches at 7 bases. The germline V gene has CDR1 WSHSY and CDR2 SAAADI. The CDR3 sequence is 13 residues long. Trimming at V came to 7 bases and at J to 3 bases, leaving 6 bases not matched to a gene.

This clonotype was detected only a few times. The gene calls are TRBV30 and TRBJ1-5, with TRBD1 identical over 10 bases. The CDR3 is 14 residues long. J was trimmed by 9 bases and V by 1 base; bases with no gene match: 6. Germline assignment: CDR1 GTSNPN and CDR2 SVGIG (reference sequence). The CDR3 coding sequence is TGTGCCTGGAGTGCCGGGACAGGGGAGCGGCCCCAGCATTTT. Residues: CAWSAGTGERPQHF.

This clonotype came up a few times. The chain carries TRBV2 and TRBJ2-1; no clear D. V was clipped by 1 base and J by 1 base, with 11 bases between them. CDR3 length equals 16 residues. Per the germline V gene, CDR1 is SNHLY and CDR2 is FYNNEI. The CDR3 loop reads CASSEVAFMSYNEQFF. As DNA, the CDR3 is TGTGCCAGCAGTGAAGTCGCATTCATGTCCTACAATGAGCAGTTCTTC.

This chain joins TRBV10-3 and TRBJ1-1; the D gene is possibly TRBD1 (5 bases). This CDR3 contains 16 residues. Trimming cost V 5 bases and J 1 base, with 17 bases left between them. Per the germline V gene, CDR1 is ENHRY and CDR2 is SYGVKD. The CDR3 is CAISRGLLGGNTEAFF. DNA of the CDR3: TGTGCCATCAGTCGAGGACTTTTGGGGGGGAACACTGAAGCTTTCTTT.